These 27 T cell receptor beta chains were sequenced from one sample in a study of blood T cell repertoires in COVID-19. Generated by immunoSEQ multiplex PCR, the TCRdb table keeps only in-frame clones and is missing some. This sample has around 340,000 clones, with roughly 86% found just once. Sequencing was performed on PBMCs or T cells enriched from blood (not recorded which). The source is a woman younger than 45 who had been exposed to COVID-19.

The CDR3, as DNA: TGTGCCAGCACCGACAGGGACGATCGATTCAATCAGCCCCAGCATTTT. This encodes CASTDRDDRFNQPQHF. This chain joins TRBV6-6 and TRBJ1-5, with 7 bases matching TRBD1. J lost 3 bases, V lost 7 bases, and 12 bases had no gene match. This CDR3 contains 16 residues. Germline V lookup: CDR1 MNHNY, CDR2 SVGAGI (reference sequence).

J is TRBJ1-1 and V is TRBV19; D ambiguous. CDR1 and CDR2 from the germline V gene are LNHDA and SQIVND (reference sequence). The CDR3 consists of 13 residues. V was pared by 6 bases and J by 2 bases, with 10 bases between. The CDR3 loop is CASRWEENTEAFF. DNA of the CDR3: TGTGCCAGTAGATGGGAGGAAAACACTGAAGCTTTCTTT. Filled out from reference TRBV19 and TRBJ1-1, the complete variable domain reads DGGITQSPKYLFRKEGQNVTLSCEQNLNHDAMYWYRQDPGQGLRLIYYSQIVNDFQKGDIAEGYSVSREKKESFPLTVTSAQKNPTAFYLCASRWEENTEAFFGQGTRLTVV.

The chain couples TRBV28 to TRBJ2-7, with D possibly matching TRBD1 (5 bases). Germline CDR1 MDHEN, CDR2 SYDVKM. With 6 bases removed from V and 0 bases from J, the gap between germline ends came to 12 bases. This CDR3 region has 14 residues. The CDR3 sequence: CASRTTGSSYEQYF. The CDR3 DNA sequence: TGTGCCAGCAGAACCACAGGAAGCTCCTACGAGCAGTACTTC.

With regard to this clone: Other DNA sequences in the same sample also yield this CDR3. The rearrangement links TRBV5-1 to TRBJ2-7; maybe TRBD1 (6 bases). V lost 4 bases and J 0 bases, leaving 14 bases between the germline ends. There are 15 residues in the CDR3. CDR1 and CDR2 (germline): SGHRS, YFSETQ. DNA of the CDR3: TGCGCCAGCAGCCTCCTACAGGGTTCCTCCTACGAGCAGTACTTC. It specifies CASSLLQGSSYEQYF.

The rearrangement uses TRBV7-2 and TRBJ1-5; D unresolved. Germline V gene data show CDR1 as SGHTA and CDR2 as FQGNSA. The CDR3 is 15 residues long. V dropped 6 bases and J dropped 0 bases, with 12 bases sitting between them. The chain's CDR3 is CASRRTLNSNQPQHF. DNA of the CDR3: TGTGCCAGCAGGCGCACCCTAAATAGCAATCAGCCCCAGCATTTT.

The CDR3 DNA sequence: TGTGCCACCAGCAGAGGCCGGGGGGGCACAGATACGCAGTATTTT. Its translation: CATSRGRGGTDTQYF. The V gene is TRBV15, the J gene TRBJ2-3, with 7 bases that match TRBD2. The junction had 2 bases not matched to a gene; V was cut back by 1 base and J by 1 base. CDR1 is LNHNV and CDR2 is YYDKDF in the germline V gene (reference sequence). The CDR3 sequence is 15 residues long.

The CDR3 DNA reads TGTGCCAGTAGCCGCAGGGTGGACACTGAAGCTTTCTTT. This sequence encodes CASSRRVDTEAFF. The chain employs TRBV19 and TRBJ1-1, with a tentative D call TRBD1 (5 bases). Germline V gene lookup returns CDR1 LNHDA and CDR2 SQIVND (reference sequence). V was clipped by 6 bases and J by 3 bases, with 11 bases between them. The CDR3 has 13 residues.

CDR3: CASSQRRVGKTGYTF. CDR3 coding DNA: TGCGCCAGCAGCCAGAGGAGGGTCGGAAAAACGGGCTACACCTTC. The genes are TRBV5-1 and TRBJ1-2; no reliable D call. This CDR3 spans 15 amino acids. Deletions cut 4 bases from V and 8 bases from J, with 21 bases between. The germline gives CDR1 SGHRS, CDR2 YFSETQ.

CDR3 loop: CASSFREREGKRNEQYF. CDR3 nucleotide sequence: TGTGCCAGCAGCTTTAGAGAGCGGGAGGGTAAAAGGAACGAGCAGTACTTC. This chain links TRBV7-6 with TRBJ2-7; 10 positions match TRBD2. This CDR3 has 17 residues. V was pared by 3 bases and J by 5 bases, with 13 bases of the junction left unmatched. CDR1 and CDR2 (germline): SGHVS, FNYEAQ.

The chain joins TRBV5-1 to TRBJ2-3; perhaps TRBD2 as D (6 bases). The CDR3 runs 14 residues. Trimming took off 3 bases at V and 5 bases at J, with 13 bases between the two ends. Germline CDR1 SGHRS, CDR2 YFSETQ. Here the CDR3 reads CASSSGPGGDTQYF. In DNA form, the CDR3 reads TGCGCCAGCAGCTCGGGACCCGGGGGAGATACGCAGTATTTT.

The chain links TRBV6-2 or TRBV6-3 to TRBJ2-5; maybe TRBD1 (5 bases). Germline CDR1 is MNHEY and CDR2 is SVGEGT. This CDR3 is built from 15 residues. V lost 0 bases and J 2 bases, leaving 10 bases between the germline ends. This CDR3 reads CASSYSGQGQETQYF. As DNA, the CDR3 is TGTGCCAGCAGTTACTCAGGCCAGGGTCAAGAGACCCAGTACTTC.

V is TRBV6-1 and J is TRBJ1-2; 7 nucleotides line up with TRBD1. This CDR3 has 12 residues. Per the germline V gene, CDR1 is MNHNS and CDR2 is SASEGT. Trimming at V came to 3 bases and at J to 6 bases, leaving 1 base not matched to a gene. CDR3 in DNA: TGTGCCAGCAGTGAGACAGGGAATGGCTACACCTTC. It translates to CASSETGNGYTF.

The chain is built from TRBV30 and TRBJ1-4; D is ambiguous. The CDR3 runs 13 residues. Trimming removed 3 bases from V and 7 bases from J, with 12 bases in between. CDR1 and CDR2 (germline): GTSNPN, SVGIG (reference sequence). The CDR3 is CAWSQTNGEKLFF. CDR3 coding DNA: TGTGCCTGGAGCCAAACCAACGGTGAAAAACTGTTTTTT.

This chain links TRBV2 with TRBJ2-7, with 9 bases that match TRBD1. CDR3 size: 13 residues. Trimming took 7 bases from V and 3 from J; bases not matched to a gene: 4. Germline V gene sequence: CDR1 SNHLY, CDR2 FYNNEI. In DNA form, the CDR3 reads TGTGCCAGCACCTTGGGACAGGGCTACGAGCAGTACTTC. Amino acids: CASTLGQGYEQYF.

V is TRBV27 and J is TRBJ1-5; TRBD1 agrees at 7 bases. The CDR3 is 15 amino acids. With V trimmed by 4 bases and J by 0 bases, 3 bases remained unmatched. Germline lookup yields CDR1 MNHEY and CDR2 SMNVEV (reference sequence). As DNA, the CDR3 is TGTGCCAGCAGTTGGGACAGCGATAGCAATCAGCCCCAGCATTTT. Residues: CASSWDSDSNQPQHF.

CDR3 nucleotide sequence: TGTGCCAGCAGCACAGGGCTAGCAGGGGCAGATACGCAGTATTTT. This encodes CASSTGLAGADTQYF. The rearrangement links TRBV7-9 to TRBJ2-3, with D tentatively TRBD1 (6 bases). Trimming shortened V by 5 bases and J by 4 bases, and 16 bases separated the two germline ends. The CDR3 sequence is 15 residues long. From germline, CDR1 is SEHNR and CDR2 FQNEAQ (reference sequence). The variable domain in full, with the rest retrieved from reference TRBV7-9 and TRBJ2-3, is DTGVSQNPRHKITKRGQNVTFRCDPISEHNRLYWYRQTLGQGPEFLTYFQNEAQLEKSRLLSDRFSAERPKGSFSTLEIQRTEQGDSAMYLCASSTGLAGADTQYFGPGTRLTVL.

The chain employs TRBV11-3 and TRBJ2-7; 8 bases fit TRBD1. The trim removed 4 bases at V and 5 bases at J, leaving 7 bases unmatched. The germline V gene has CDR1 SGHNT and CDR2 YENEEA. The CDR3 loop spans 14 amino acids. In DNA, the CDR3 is TGTGCCAGCAGCTATTTCGGACAGGGCCACGAGCAGTACTTC. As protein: CASSYFGQGHEQYF.

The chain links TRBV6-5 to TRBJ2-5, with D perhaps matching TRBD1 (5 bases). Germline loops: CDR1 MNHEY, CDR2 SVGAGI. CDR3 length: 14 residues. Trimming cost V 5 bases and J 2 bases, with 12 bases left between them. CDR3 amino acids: CASSNQGGQETQYF. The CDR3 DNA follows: TGTGCCAGCAGTAACCAGGGCGGTCAAGAGACCCAGTACTTC.

DNA for the CDR3: TGTGCCAGCAGGCTCCGGACAGGGTGGATTCTCGGGGAAGAGACCCAGTACTTC. This translates into CASRLRTGWILGEETQYF. The rearrangement uses TRBV2 and TRBJ2-5; 8 bases match TRBD1. Germline V gives CDR1 SNHLY, CDR2 FYNNEI. CDR3 length: 18 amino acids. The V gene end was trimmed by 6 bases and the J gene end by 3 bases; junction bases not matched to a gene: 18.

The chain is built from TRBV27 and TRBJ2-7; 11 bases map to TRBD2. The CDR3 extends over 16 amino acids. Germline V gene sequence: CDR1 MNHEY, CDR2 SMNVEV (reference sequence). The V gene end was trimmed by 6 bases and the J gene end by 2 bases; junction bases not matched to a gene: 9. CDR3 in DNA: TGTGCCAGCAGCCCCCCCACTAGCGGGAGTACCTACGAGCAGTACTTC. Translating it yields CASSPPTSGSTYEQYF.

The CDR3 is CATSDSRAPLAQHF. The CDR3, as DNA: TGTGCCACCAGTGATTCGCGCGCCCCCCTTGCCCAGCATTTT. This chain links TRBV24-1 with TRBJ1-5; no definite D call. In germline, CDR1 is KGHDR, CDR2 SFDVKD. The CDR3 spans 14 residues. Trimming took 2 bases from V and 11 from J, leaving 15 bases between them.

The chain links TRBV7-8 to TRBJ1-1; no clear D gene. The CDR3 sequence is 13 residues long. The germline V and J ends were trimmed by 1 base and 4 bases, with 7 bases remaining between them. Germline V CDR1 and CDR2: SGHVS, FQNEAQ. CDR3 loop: CASSLGESTEAFF. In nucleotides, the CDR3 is TGTGCCAGCAGCTTAGGGGAGAGCACTGAAGCTTTCTTT.

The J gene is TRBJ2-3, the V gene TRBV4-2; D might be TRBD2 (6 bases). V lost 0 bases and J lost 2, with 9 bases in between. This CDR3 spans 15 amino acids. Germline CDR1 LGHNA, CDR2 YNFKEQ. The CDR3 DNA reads TGTGCCAGCAGCCAAGACCTAGCGTTCACAGATACGCAGTATTTT. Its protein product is CASSQDLAFTDTQYF.

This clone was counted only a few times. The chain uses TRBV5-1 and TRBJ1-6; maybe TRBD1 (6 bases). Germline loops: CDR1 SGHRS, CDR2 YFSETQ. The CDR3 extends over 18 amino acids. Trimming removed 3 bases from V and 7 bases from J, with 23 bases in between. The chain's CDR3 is CASSSETQGAGLNSPLHF. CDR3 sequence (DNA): TGCGCCAGCAGCTCTGAAACACAGGGCGCAGGACTGAATTCACCCCTCCACTTT.

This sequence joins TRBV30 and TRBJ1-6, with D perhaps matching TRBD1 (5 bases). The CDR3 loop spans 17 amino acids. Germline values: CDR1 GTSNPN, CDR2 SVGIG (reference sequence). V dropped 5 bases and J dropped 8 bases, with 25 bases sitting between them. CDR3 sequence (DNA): TGTGCCTGGGCCCGGGACCGACTGGCCGGGGGGTATTCACCCCTCCACTTT. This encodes CAWARDRLAGGYSPLHF. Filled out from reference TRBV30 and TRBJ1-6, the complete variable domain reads SQTIHQWPATLVQPVGSPLSLECTVEGTSNPNLYWYRQAAGRGLQLLFYSVGIGQISSEVPQNLSASRPQDRQFILSSKKLLLSDSGFYLCAWARDRLAGGYSPLHFGNGTRLTVT.

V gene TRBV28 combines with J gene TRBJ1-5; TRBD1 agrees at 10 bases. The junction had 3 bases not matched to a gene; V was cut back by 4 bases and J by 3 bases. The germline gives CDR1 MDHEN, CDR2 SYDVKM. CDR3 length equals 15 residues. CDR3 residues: CASSSGQGINQPQHF. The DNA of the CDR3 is TGTGCCAGCAGTTCGGGACAGGGGATCAATCAGCCCCAGCATTTT.

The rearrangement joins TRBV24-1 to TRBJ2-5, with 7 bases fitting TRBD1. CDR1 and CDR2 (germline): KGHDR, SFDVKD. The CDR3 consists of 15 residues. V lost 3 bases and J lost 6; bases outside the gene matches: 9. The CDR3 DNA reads TGTGCCACCAGTGATAAGGGACAGATTCGGCAGACCCAGTACTTC. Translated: CATSDKGQIRQTQYF.